The rows below give T cell receptor beta chains drawn from one sample of a study of cytomegalovirus exposure and HLA in healthy donors. Some clones are missing from TCRdb's copy, which holds only in-frame ones; the method was immunoSEQ multiplex PCR. The table has 190,000 or so clones, approximately 84% seen once. Sequencing used PBMCs. The receptors stem from a woman younger than 30 in good health and CMV-seropositive. Both conserved end residues are part of each CDR3. The D gene is left open where the match is weak. Clone sizes are given selectively: once, few, many, or a class where the clone is expanded.

d_gene: TRBD2; abundance: .; v_gene: TRBV27; j_gene: TRBJ2-1; CDR3aa: CASSSGLAGSQFF; CDR3nt: TGTGCCAGCAGCAGCGGACTAGCGGGGTCCCAGTTCTTC
d_gene: TRBD1; abundance: .; v_gene: TRBV6-5; j_gene: TRBJ1-1; CDR3aa: CASSYSRQGRNAFF; CDR3nt: TGTGCCAGCAGTTACTCGAGACAGGGACGGAACGCTTTCTTT
d_gene: .; abundance: .; v_gene: TRBV7-8; j_gene: TRBJ1-5; CDR3aa: CASSLSFGGNQPQHF; CDR3nt: TGTGCCAGCAGCTTATCTTTCGGGGGAAATCAGCCCCAGCATTTT
d_gene: .; abundance: .; v_gene: TRBV4-1; j_gene: TRBJ2-2; CDR3aa: CASSHRWATGELFF; CDR3nt: TGCGCCAGCAGCCACAGGTGGGCTACCGGGGAGCTGTTTTTT
d_gene: TRBD1; abundance: .; v_gene: TRBV5-1; j_gene: TRBJ2-3; CDR3aa: CASSSGQVFDTDTQYF; CDR3nt: TGCGCCAGCAGCTCCGGACAGGTCTTCGACACAGATACGCAGTATTTT
d_gene: .; abundance: few; v_gene: TRBV6-6; j_gene: TRBJ2-5; CDR3aa: CASSYGGAETQYF; CDR3nt: TGTGCCAGCAGTTATGGAGGGGCGGAGACCCAGTACTTC
d_gene: TRBD1; abundance: .; v_gene: TRBV2; j_gene: TRBJ2-1; CDR3aa: CASSGQGASYNEQFF; CDR3nt: TGTGCCAGCAGTGGACAGGGGGCTTCCTACAATGAGCAGTTCTTC
d_gene: TRBD2; abundance: .; v_gene: TRBV19; j_gene: TRBJ2-4; CDR3aa: CASSPQRGGAGIQYF; CDR3nt: TGTGCCAGTAGTCCGCAGCGGGGGGGCGCTGGCATTCAGTACTTC
d_gene: TRBD2; abundance: .; v_gene: TRBV9; j_gene: TRBJ2-3; CDR3aa: CASSVSSGGVDTQYF; CDR3nt: TGTGCCAGCAGCGTTTCAAGCGGGGGGGTTGATACGCAGTATTTT
d_gene: TRBD1; abundance: .; v_gene: TRBV10-3; j_gene: TRBJ2-7; CDR3aa: CAIRKDRDEQYF; CDR3nt: TGTGCCATCAGGAAGGACAGGGACGAGCAGTACTTC
d_gene: TRBD2; abundance: .; v_gene: TRBV13; j_gene: TRBJ2-1; CDR3aa: CASSVRGGERYNEQFF; CDR3nt: TGTGCCAGCAGCGTCCGCGGGGGGGAGCGCTACAATGAGCAGTTCTTC
d_gene: .; abundance: .; v_gene: TRBV29-1; j_gene: TRBJ2-5; CDR3aa: CSPGRQAAQETQYF; CDR3nt: TGCAGCCCGGGGAGGCAAGCCGCTCAGGAGACCCAGTACTTC
d_gene: .; abundance: .; v_gene: TRBV10-3; j_gene: TRBJ1-1; CDR3aa: CAISTPDRVNTEAFF; CDR3nt: TGTGCCATCAGTACCCCGGACAGAGTGAACACTGAAGCTTTCTTT
d_gene: .; abundance: once; v_gene: TRBV7-9; j_gene: TRBJ2-7; CDR3aa: CASSNSPTEPYEQYF; CDR3nt: TGTGCCAGCAGCAACAGCCCCACAGAGCCCTACGAGCAGTACTTC
d_gene: .; abundance: once; v_gene: TRBV5-1; j_gene: TRBJ2-3; CDR3aa: CASSLSGLVTDTQYF; CDR3nt: TGCGCCAGCAGCTTGTCGGGATTAGTTACAGATACGCAGTATTTT
d_gene: .; abundance: .; v_gene: TRBV5-4; j_gene: TRBJ1-2; CDR3aa: CASSLEGRDYGYTF; CDR3nt: TGTGCCAGCAGCTTGGAAGGCAGGGACTATGGCTACACCTTC
d_gene: TRBD1; abundance: .; v_gene: TRBV2; j_gene: TRBJ1-2; CDR3aa: CASSVGQGGVNYGYTF; CDR3nt: TGTGCCAGCAGCGTTGGACAGGGAGGAGTCAACTATGGCTACACCTTC
d_gene: .; abundance: .; v_gene: TRBV5-1; j_gene: TRBJ2-2; CDR3aa: CASIPEPPNTGELFF; CDR3nt: TGCGCCAGCATACCGGAGCCGCCGAACACCGGGGAGCTGTTTTTT
d_gene: .; abundance: .; v_gene: TRBV27; j_gene: TRBJ2-3; CDR3aa: CASSFLAATDTQYF; CDR3nt: TGTGCCAGCAGTTTCCTAGCCGCGACAGATACGCAGTATTTT
d_gene: TRBD2; abundance: .; v_gene: TRBV5-1; j_gene: TRBJ2-1; CDR3aa: CASSSGTSGPYNEQFF; CDR3nt: TGCGCCAGCAGCTCCGGGACTAGCGGCCCCTACAATGAGCAGTTCTTC
d_gene: TRBD2; abundance: .; v_gene: TRBV5-4; j_gene: TRBJ2-1; CDR3aa: CASSLAGGNEQFF; CDR3nt: TGTGCCAGCAGCTTGGCGGGGGGGAATGAGCAGTTCTTC
d_gene: .; abundance: .; v_gene: TRBV13; j_gene: TRBJ2-7; CDR3aa: CASSLRGGASSYEQYF; CDR3nt: TGTGCCAGCAGCTTACGCGGCGGGGCGAGCTCCTACGAGCAGTACTTC
d_gene: .; abundance: few; v_gene: TRBV12-5; j_gene: TRBJ1-1; CDR3aa: CASGVTDTTEAFF; CDR3nt: TGTGCTAGTGGTGTGACAGATACCACTGAAGCTTTCTTT
d_gene: .; abundance: .; v_gene: TRBV21-1; j_gene: TRBJ1-5; CDR3aa: CASSKVEVTKMGGDYSNQPQHF; CDR3nt: TGTGCCAGCAGCAAAGTAGAGGTGACAAAAATGGGGGGGGATTATAGCAATCAGCCCCAGCATTTT
d_gene: TRBD1; abundance: .; v_gene: TRBV4-1; j_gene: TRBJ1-2; CDR3aa: CASSDPGQGDYGYTF; CDR3nt: TGCGCCAGCAGCGATCCGGGACAGGGGGACTATGGCTACACCTTC
d_gene: .; abundance: .; v_gene: TRBV6-5; j_gene: TRBJ2-5; CDR3aa: CASRKGQWQTQYF; CDR3nt: TGTGCCAGCAGAAAAGGACAGTGGCAGACCCAGTACTTC
d_gene: .; abundance: .; v_gene: TRBV6-1; j_gene: TRBJ2-1; CDR3aa: CASSSQGFPTNEQFF; CDR3nt: TGTGCCAGCAGCTCTCAGGGATTCCCCACCAATGAGCAGTTCTTC
d_gene: TRBD1; abundance: .; v_gene: TRBV14; j_gene: TRBJ2-1; CDR3aa: CASSPRDRVYNEQFF; CDR3nt: TGTGCCAGCAGCCCTCGGGACAGAGTCTACAATGAGCAGTTCTTC
d_gene: .; abundance: .; v_gene: TRBV6-5; j_gene: TRBJ1-1; CDR3aa: CASSYSTVGNTEAFF; CDR3nt: TGTGCCAGCAGTTACTCGACAGTTGGGAACACTGAAGCTTTCTTT
d_gene: .; abundance: .; v_gene: TRBV27; j_gene: TRBJ1-3; CDR3aa: CASSLTGTGNTIYF; CDR3nt: TGTGCCAGCAGTTTAACGGGGACTGGAAACACCATATATTTT
d_gene: TRBD2; abundance: .; v_gene: TRBV6-1; j_gene: TRBJ2-3; CDR3aa: CASSVTSGGPDTQYF; CDR3nt: TGTGCCAGCAGTGTAACTAGCGGGGGTCCGGATACGCAGTATTTT
d_gene: .; abundance: .; v_gene: TRBV11-2; j_gene: TRBJ2-7; CDR3aa: CASRRAGGYYEQYF; CDR3nt: TGTGCCAGCAGGCGGGCAGGGGGGTACTACGAGCAGTACTTC
d_gene: .; abundance: .; v_gene: TRBV6-5; j_gene: TRBJ1-1; CDR3aa: CASRPDSNTEAFF; CDR3nt: TGTGCCAGCAGACCCGACAGCAACACTGAAGCTTTCTTT
d_gene: .; abundance: .; v_gene: TRBV6-1; j_gene: TRBJ1-2; CDR3aa: CASSIQESYGYTF; CDR3nt: TGTGCCAGCAGTATACAGGAATCCTATGGCTACACCTTC
d_gene: TRBD1; abundance: .; v_gene: TRBV6-5; j_gene: TRBJ1-1; CDR3aa: CASSYGLTGAEAFF; CDR3nt: TGTGCCAGCAGTTACGGGCTGACAGGGGCTGAAGCTTTCTTT
d_gene: TRBD1; abundance: .; v_gene: TRBV2; j_gene: TRBJ2-1; CDR3aa: CASCFPGTGVRNWNEQFF; CDR3nt: TGTGCCAGCTGCTTTCCGGGGACAGGGGTAAGGAACTGGAATGAGCAGTTCTTC
d_gene: .; abundance: .; v_gene: TRBV7-3; j_gene: TRBJ2-1; CDR3aa: CASSSAGGTYNEQFF; CDR3nt: TGTGCCAGCAGCTCCGCCGGCGGGACCTACAATGAGCAGTTCTTC
d_gene: TRBD1; abundance: .; v_gene: TRBV10-2; j_gene: TRBJ2-7; CDR3aa: CASSESPPGTGGVYF; CDR3nt: TGCGCCAGCAGTGAGTCCCCCCCCGGGACAGGGGGCGTCTACTTC
d_gene: .; abundance: .; v_gene: TRBV11-2; j_gene: TRBJ2-7; CDR3aa: CASSSQGPYEQYF; CDR3nt: TGTGCCAGCAGCTCGCAGGGGCCCTACGAGCAGTACTTC
d_gene: TRBD2; abundance: .; v_gene: TRBV7-9; j_gene: TRBJ2-3; CDR3aa: CASSPTEGAGDTQYF; CDR3nt: TGTGCCAGCAGCCCCACGGAGGGAGCGGGGGATACGCAGTATTTT